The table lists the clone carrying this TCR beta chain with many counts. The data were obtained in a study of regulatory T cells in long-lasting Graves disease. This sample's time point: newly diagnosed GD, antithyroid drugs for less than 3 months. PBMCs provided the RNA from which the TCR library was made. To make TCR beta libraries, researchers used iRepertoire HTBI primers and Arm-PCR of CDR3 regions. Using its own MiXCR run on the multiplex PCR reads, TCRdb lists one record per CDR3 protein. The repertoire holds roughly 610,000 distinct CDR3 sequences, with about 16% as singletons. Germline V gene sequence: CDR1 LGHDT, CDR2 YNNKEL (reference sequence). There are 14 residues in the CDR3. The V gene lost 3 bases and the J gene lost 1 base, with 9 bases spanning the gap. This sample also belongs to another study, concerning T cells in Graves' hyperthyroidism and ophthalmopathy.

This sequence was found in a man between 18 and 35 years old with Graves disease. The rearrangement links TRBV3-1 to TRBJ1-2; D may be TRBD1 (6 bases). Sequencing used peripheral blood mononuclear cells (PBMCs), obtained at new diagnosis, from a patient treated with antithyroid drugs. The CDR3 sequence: CASSHLGHNYGYTF. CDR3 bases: TGTGCCAGCAGCCACTTGGGACATAACTATGGCTACACCTTC.